The 15 T cell receptor beta chains given below trace back to one sample, sequenced in a study of CD8 T cells in Susac syndrome. An amount of RNA that ranged from roughly 0.5 to 1 ug was reverse transcribed with random hexamers. TCRdb reanalysed the immunoSEQ multiplex PCR reads using MiXCR and keeps one entry per CDR3 protein. The table includes more than 110,000 distinct CDR3 sequences, 85% to 95% detected once. The specimen was CD8+ T cells from PBMCs. Receptors originate from a human donor in good health.

The chain links TRBV27 to TRBJ2-7, with 8 nucleotides matching TRBD2. The germline V gene encodes CDR1 MNHEY and CDR2 SMNVEV (reference sequence). The V segment lost 5 bases and the J segment 6 bases; nucleotides outside the gene matches: 6. The CDR3 has 13 residues. CDR3 coding DNA: TGTGCCAGCAGTCGGGGGGGATCCGCCGAGCAGTACTTC. Its protein is CASSRGGSAEQYF.

This chain connects TRBV2 to TRBJ2-7; 7 nucleotides match TRBD1. The CDR3 covers 15 residues. In germline, CDR1 is SNHLY, CDR2 FYNNEI. The trim removed 8 bases at V and 4 bases at J, leaving 14 bases unmatched. The CDR3 loop is CASEEGAGAPYEQYF. The CDR3, as DNA: TGTGCCAGCGAAGAGGGGGCAGGCGCCCCTTACGAGCAGTACTTC.

The V and J genes are TRBV15 and TRBJ2-3, with TRBD2 matching over 7 bases. V lost 0 bases to trimming and J lost 5 bases; unmatched junction nucleotides: 8. The germline V gene has CDR1 LNHNV and CDR2 YYDKDF (reference sequence). The CDR3 runs to 16 residues. DNA of the CDR3: TGTGCCACCAGCAGAGATCCGGGGAGGGAGGGAGATACGCAGTATTTT. It translates to CATSRDPGREGDTQYF.

This chain's CDR3 is CASSPPGENTEAFF. CDR3 coding DNA: TGTGCCAGCAGTCCTCCTGGTGAGAACACTGAAGCTTTCTTT. This chain connects TRBV27 to TRBJ1-1, with unresolved D. The length of the CDR3 is 14 residues. With 5 bases removed from V and 1 base from J, the gap between germline ends came to 11 bases. Germline V gives CDR1 MNHEY, CDR2 SMNVEV (reference sequence).

The chain links TRBV27 to TRBJ1-2; D gene uncertain. CDR3 length: 15 residues. CDR1 MNHEY and CDR2 SMNVEV come from the germline V gene (reference sequence). V dropped 7 bases and J dropped 2 bases, with 17 bases sitting between them. The CDR3 is CASKKISGENYGYTF. CDR3 bases: TGTGCCAGCAAAAAAATTTCAGGAGAAAACTATGGCTACACCTTC.

The sample holds one count of this clonotype. The chain couples TRBV5-1 to TRBJ2-1; the match to TRBD2 covers 8 bases. CDR1 is SGHRS, CDR2 YFSETQ, per germline. With 2 bases clipped from V and 8 bases from J, the junction kept 6 bases outside the gene matches. The CDR3 totals 14 residues. CDR3 amino acids: CASSFAGGLDEQFF. The CDR3 bases are TGCGCCAGCAGCTTCGCGGGAGGTCTTGATGAGCAGTTCTTC.

This sequence joins TRBV28 and TRBJ2-2, with D possibly being TRBD1 (6 bases). Germline V gene data show CDR1 as MDHEN and CDR2 as SYDVKM. The germline V and J ends were trimmed by 8 bases and 4 bases, with 8 bases remaining between them. CDR3 length equals 12 residues. The CDR3 loop is CASLRGTGELFF. CDR3 in DNA: TGTGCCAGCCTCAGGGGCACCGGGGAGCTGTTTTTT. Based on the CDR3 plus reference TRBV28 and TRBJ2-2, the full variable domain is DVKVTQSSRYLVKRTGEKVFLECVQDMDHENMFWYRQDPGLGLRLIYFSYDVKMKEKGDIPEGYSVSREKKERFSLILESASTNQTSMYLCASLRGTGELFFGEGSRLTVL.

The CDR3 loop is CASSGPGPNEKLFF. CDR3 nucleotide sequence: TGTGCCAGCAGCGGGCCGGGCCCGAATGAAAAACTGTTTTTT. The rearrangement links TRBV9 to TRBJ1-4; the D is unclear. This CDR3 region has 14 residues. Trimming cost V 3 bases and J 5 bases, with 11 bases left between them. The germline gives CDR1 SGDLS, CDR2 YYNGEE.

This chain uses TRBV30 with TRBJ1-5, with TRBD1 as a possible D gene (6 bases). CDR1 is GTSNPN, CDR2 SVGIG, per germline (reference sequence). V lost 1 base to trimming and J lost 5 bases, with 15 bases between them. The length of the CDR3 is 15 residues. The CDR3 DNA is TGTGCCTGGAGTGGGACCGGGACACCTTATCAGCCCCAGCATTTT. It codes for CAWSGTGTPYQPQHF.

V usage is TRBV30 and J usage is TRBJ1-2, with D possibly matching TRBD1 (5 bases). Deletions cut 3 bases from V and 2 bases from J, with 10 bases between. This CDR3 has 13 amino acids. CDR1 and CDR2 (germline): GTSNPN, SVGIG (reference sequence). CDR3 residues: CAWSQGANYGYTF. The CDR3 DNA reads TGTGCCTGGAGCCAGGGAGCCAACTATGGCTACACCTTC.

The chain carries TRBV27 and TRBJ2-7; tentatively, D is TRBD1 or TRBD2 (5 bases each). This CDR3 comprises 14 residues. V was pared by 3 bases and J by 4 bases, with 13 bases between. CDR1 MNHEY and CDR2 SMNVEV come from the germline V gene (reference sequence). In nucleotides, the CDR3 is TGTGCCAGCAGTTTTACGGGGCTAAGGTACGAGCAGTACTTC. Translating it yields CASSFTGLRYEQYF.

The J gene is TRBJ2-7, the V gene TRBV4-3; tentatively, D is TRBD1 or TRBD2 (5 bases each). This CDR3 region has 14 residues. Trimming took 0 bases from V and 6 from J, leaving 12 bases between them. CDR1 is LGHNA, CDR2 YSLEER, per germline. In DNA, the CDR3 is TGCGCCAGCAGCCAAGATTGGGGGTTCGGCGAGCAGTACTTC. It is translated as CASSQDWGFGEQYF.

The gene calls are TRBV29-1 and TRBJ2-2; 8 bases line up with TRBD2. Germline V CDR1 and CDR2: SQVTM, ANQGSEA. The CDR3 spans 13 residues. V shed 3 bases and J 7 bases; nucleotides not matched to a gene: 4. The CDR3 DNA reads as TGCAGCGTTGAGGAGCGGGAGCACGGGGAGCTGTTTTTT. Its protein is CSVEEREHGELFF.

This chain connects TRBV28 to TRBJ2-1; 11 bases map to TRBD1. After removal of 4 bases from V and 4 bases from J, the junction contained 3 bases not matched to a gene. Germline V gives CDR1 MDHEN, CDR2 SYDVKM. This CDR3 has 15 residues. This CDR3 is CASSSGQGGYNEQFF. The DNA of the CDR3 is TGTGCCAGCAGTTCGGGACAGGGGGGGTACAATGAGCAGTTCTTC.

The gene calls are TRBV7-8 and TRBJ1-1, with D unresolved. Germline V CDR1 and CDR2: SGHVS, FQNEAQ. Trimming removed 3 bases at V and 1 base at J, with 12 bases between. The CDR3 totals 15 residues. The chain's CDR3 is CASSFEPWENTEAFF. CDR3 nucleotides: TGTGCCAGCAGCTTTGAACCGTGGGAGAACACTGAAGCTTTCTTT.